Listed below are T cell receptor beta chains from one sample, sequenced in a study of Tregs in tolerant kidney transplant recipients. The protocol was immunoSEQ multiplex PCR, while the TCRdb copy is restricted to in-frame clones and leaves out a portion. The data hold about 90,000 clones, with 93% observed a single time. The sequences come from CD4+ T cells from blood (PBMCs), collected 12 months after the transplant. These TCRs come from a human patient who received a combined kidney and bone marrow transplant. Some of the T cells may derive from the graft donor. The conserved cysteine and the conserved F or W are not part of the CDR3 here. Size is omitted from some rows. Given values are once, few, many or a class for expanded clones.

cdr3_length,j_call,v_call,clone_size,cdr3_aa
12,TRBJ1-3,TRBV2,-,ATGQGFTGNTIY
13,TRBJ2-7,TRBV6-1,-,ASLQGTSPIYEQY
13,TRBJ1-1,TRBV6-5,-,ASSYSLTGGTEAF
14,TRBJ2-5,TRBV4-3,once,ASSQEPSGRQETQY
13,TRBJ1-6,TRBV19,-,ASSIGGGNNSPLH
14,TRBJ2-5,TRBV7-2,-,ASSLGFWRAQETQY
16,TRBJ1-5,TRBV10-3,-,AISESTVAPLSNQPQH
12,TRBJ2-7,TRBV2,-,ASTMSLASYEQY
11,TRBJ2-1,TRBV27,-,ASRREGIPEQF
11,TRBJ1-6,TRBV27,-,ASRTVYNSPLH
13,TRBJ2-5,TRBV7-4,-,ASSLPVAGDETQY
16,TRBJ2-5,TRBV4-1,-,ASSQASLAGGPGETQY
11,TRBJ2-7,TRBV5-1,-,ASSSGHTYEQY
11,TRBJ1-2,TRBV7-3,-,ASSPAGNYGYT
13,TRBJ2-1,TRBV7-8,-,ASSFRLAGPNEQF
14,TRBJ2-4,TRBV5-4,-,ASSLAGKLAKNIQY
11,TRBJ2-7,TRBV11-3,-,ASSLGGRYEQY
12,TRBJ2-2,TRBV29-1,-,SVDPGQGSGELF
11,TRBJ2-1,TRBV10-3,-,AISESPNNEQF
11,TRBJ2-7,TRBV5-4,-,ASSSPRDYEQY
13,TRBJ2-5,TRBV28,-,ASTLPGLAEETQY
12,TRBJ2-1,TRBV5-1,-,ASSLGQGYNEQF
14,TRBJ2-3,TRBV27,-,ASSLDLAGITDTQY
12,TRBJ1-1,TRBV5-4,-,ASSRAGSNTEAF
12,TRBJ2-1,TRBV2,-,ASTSESAYNEQF
13,TRBJ1-2,TRBV7-9,-,ASSLGPVRNYGYT
12,TRBJ1-4,TRBV5-1,-,ASSQTGFNEKLF
10,TRBJ1-2,TRBV2,once,ASSDNRDGYT
13,TRBJ1-1,TRBV6-1,few,ASNSEYRAATEAF
12,TRBJ1-4,TRBV19,-,ASSMAGFGEKLF
13,TRBJ2-3,TRBV7-3,-,ASSPTSGGADTQY
12,TRBJ1-2,TRBV5-5,-,ASSLTAFSYGYT
12,TRBJ1-5,TRBV6-6,-,ASGTGAGNQPQH
19,TRBJ1-6,TRBV15,-,ATSSARTGGRLSSYNSPLH
13,TRBJ1-2,TRBV4-2,-,ASSQVKGQVYGYT
11,TRBJ1-4,TRBV7-9,few,ASSLTIGEKLF
12,TRBJ2-7,TRBV5-1,-,ASSWKDRGSEQY
13,TRBJ2-7,TRBV7-2,-,ASSFVEGASYEQY
13,TRBJ1-2,TRBV7-2,-,ASSLGGQGNYGYT
12,TRBJ1-2,TRBV18,-,ASSQRSDNYGYT